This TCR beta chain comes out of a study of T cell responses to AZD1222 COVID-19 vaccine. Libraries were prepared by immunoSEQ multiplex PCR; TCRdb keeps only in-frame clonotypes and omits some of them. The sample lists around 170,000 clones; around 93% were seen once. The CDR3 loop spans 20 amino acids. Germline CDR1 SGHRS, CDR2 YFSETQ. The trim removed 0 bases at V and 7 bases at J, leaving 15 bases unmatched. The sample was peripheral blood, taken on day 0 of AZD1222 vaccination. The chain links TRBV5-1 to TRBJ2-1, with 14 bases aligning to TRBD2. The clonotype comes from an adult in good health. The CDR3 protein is CASSLDGVPWTSGRRNEQFF. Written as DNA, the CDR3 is TGCGCCAGCAGCTTGGACGGGGTACCGTGGACTAGCGGGAGGCGAAATGAGCAGTTCTTC.